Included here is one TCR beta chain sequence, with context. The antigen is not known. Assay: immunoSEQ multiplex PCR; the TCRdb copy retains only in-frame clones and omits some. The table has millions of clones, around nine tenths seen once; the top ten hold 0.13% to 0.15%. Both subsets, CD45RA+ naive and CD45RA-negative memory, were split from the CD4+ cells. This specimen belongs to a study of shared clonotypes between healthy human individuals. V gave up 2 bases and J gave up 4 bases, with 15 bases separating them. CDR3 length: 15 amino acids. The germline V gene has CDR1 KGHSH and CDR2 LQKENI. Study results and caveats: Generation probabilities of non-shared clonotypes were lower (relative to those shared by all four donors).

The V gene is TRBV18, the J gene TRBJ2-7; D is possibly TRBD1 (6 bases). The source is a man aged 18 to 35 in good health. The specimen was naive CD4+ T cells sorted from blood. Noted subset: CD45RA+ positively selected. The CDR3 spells CASSPNPDSLYEQYF. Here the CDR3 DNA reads TGTGCCAGCTCACCAAATCCGGACAGCCTATACGAGCAGTACTTC.